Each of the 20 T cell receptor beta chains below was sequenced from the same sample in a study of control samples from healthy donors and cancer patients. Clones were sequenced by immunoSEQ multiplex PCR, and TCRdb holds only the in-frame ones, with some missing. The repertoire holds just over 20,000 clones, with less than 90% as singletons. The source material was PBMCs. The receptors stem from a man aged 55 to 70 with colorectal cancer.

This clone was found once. For the CDR3, the DNA is TGTGCCGCTTCAGAGGGAGTGGGTGATGGCTACACCTTC. This translates into CAASEGVGDGYTF. The chain has TRBV18 and TRBJ1-2; D is unresolved. The CDR3 covers 13 residues. Germline V lookup: CDR1 KGHSH, CDR2 LQKENI. Trimming removed 11 bases from V and 6 bases from J, with 19 bases in between.

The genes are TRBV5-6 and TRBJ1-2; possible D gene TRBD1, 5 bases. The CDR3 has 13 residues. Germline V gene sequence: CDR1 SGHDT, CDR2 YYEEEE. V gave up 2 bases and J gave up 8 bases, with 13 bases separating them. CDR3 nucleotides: TGTGCCAGCAGCTTAAATTGGGGGAGCGGCTACACCTTC. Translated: CASSLNWGSGYTF.

CDR3 sequence reads: CATSRDLGETNYGYTF. CDR3 in DNA: TGTGCCACCAGCAGAGATCTTGGGGAGACTAACTATGGCTACACCTTC. The V and J genes are TRBV15 and TRBJ1-2; D is ambiguous. Looked up from germline, CDR1 is LNHNV and CDR2 is YYDKDF (reference sequence). V gave up 0 bases and J gave up 0 bases, with 11 bases separating them. The CDR3 covers 16 residues.

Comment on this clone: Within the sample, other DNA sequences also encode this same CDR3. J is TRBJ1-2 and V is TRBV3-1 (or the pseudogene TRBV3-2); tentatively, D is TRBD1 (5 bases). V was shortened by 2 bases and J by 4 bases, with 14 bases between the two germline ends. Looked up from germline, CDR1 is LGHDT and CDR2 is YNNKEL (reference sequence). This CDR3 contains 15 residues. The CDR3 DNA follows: TGTGCCAGCAGCCAATCAGGGTCGCAAACCTATGGCTACACCTTC. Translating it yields CASSQSGSQTYGYTF.

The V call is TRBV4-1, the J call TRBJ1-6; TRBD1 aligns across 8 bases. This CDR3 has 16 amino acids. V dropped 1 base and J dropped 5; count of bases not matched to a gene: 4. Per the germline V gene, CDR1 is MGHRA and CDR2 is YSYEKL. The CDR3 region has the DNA TGCGCCAGCAGCCAAGGCAGGGGGCGTGATAATTCACCCCTCCACTTT. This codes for CASSQGRGRDNSPLHF.

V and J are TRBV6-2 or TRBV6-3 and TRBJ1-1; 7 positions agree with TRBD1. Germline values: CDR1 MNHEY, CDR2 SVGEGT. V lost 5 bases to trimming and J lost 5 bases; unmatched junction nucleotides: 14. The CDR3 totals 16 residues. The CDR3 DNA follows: TGTGCCAGCAGTCATACCGACGACAGGGTATCTACTGAAGCTTTCTTT. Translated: CASSHTDDRVSTEAFF.

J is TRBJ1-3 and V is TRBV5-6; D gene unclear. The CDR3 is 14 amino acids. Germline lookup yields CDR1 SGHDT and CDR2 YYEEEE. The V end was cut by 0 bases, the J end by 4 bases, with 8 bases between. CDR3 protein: CASSLGLGGNTIYF. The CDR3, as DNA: TGTGCCAGCAGCTTGGGTCTGGGAGGAAACACCATATATTTT.

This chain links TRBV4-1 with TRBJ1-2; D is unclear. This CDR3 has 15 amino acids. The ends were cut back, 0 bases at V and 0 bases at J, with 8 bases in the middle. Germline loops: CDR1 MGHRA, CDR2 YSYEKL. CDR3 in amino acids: CASSQEHRANYGYTF. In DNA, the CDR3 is TGCGCCAGCAGCCAAGAGCACCGAGCTAACTATGGCTACACCTTC.

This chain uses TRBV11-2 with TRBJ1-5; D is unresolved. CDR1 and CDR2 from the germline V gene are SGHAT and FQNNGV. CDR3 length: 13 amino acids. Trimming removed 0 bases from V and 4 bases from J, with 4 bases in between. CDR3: CASSLDSNQPQHF. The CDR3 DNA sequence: TGTGCCAGCAGCTTAGATAGTAATCAGCCCCAGCATTTT.

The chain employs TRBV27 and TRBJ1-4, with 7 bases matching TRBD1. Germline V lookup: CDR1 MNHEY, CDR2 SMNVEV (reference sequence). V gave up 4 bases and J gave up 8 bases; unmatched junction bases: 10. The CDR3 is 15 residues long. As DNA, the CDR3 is TGTGCCAGCAGTTCACGACAGGGATCAGGAGAAAAACTGTTTTTT. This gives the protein CASSSRQGSGEKLFF.

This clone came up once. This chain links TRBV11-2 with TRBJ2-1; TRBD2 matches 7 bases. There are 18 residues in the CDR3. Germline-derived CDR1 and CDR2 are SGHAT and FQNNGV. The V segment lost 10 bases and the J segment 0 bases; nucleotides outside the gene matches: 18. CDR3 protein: CAIILLFGTGGSYNEQFF. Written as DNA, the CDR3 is TGTGCCATCATCTTATTGTTTGGGACGGGGGGCTCCTACAATGAGCAGTTCTTC.

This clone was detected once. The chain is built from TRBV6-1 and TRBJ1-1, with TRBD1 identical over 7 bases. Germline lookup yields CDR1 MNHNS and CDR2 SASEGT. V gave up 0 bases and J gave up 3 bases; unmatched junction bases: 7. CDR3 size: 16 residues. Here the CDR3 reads CASSEALRDRDTEAFF. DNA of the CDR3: TGTGCCAGCAGTGAAGCGCTTCGAGACAGGGACACTGAAGCTTTCTTT.

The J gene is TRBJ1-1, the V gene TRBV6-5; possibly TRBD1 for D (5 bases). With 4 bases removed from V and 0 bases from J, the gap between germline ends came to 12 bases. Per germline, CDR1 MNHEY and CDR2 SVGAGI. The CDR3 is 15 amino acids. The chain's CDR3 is CASSWRGRMNTEAFF. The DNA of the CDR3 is TGTGCCAGCAGTTGGAGGGGACGGATGAACACTGAAGCTTTCTTT.

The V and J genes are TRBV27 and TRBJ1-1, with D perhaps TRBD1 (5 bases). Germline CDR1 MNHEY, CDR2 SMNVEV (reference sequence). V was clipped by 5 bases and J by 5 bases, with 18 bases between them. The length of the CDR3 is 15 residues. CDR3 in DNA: TGTGCCAGCAGTCCAGTGGGACGGGGTAGTACTGAAGCTTTCTTT. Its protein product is CASSPVGRGSTEAFF.

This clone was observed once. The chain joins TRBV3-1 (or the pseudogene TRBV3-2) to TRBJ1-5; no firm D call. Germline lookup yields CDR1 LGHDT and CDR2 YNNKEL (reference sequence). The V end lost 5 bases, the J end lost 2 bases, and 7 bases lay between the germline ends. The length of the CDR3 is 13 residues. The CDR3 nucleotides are TGTGCCAGCAGCAGCGGCGGCAATCAGCCCCAGCATTTT. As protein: CASSSGGNQPQHF.

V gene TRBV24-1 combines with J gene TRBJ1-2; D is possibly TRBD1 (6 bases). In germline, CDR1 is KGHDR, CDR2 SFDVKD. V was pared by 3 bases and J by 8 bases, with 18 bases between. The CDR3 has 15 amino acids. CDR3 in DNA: TGTGCCACCAGTGATCACGACCCCAGGGGAGAGGGCTACACCTTC. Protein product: CATSDHDPRGEGYTF.

DNA for the CDR3: TGTGCCAGCAGTACCAGGGAGAGGGACGAAAAACTGTTTTTT. This translates into CASSTRERDEKLFF. The gene calls are TRBV27 and TRBJ1-4, with D possibly matching TRBD1 (5 bases). This CDR3 comprises 14 residues. Per germline, CDR1 MNHEY and CDR2 SMNVEV (reference sequence). V lost 5 bases, J lost 8 bases, and 15 bases lay in between.

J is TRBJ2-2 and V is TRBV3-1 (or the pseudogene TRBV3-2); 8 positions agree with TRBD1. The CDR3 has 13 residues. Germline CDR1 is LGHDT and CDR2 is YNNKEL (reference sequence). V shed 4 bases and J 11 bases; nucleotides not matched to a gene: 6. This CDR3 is CASSLTGADELFF. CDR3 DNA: TGTGCCAGCAGCCTGACAGGGGCCGATGAGCTGTTTTTT.

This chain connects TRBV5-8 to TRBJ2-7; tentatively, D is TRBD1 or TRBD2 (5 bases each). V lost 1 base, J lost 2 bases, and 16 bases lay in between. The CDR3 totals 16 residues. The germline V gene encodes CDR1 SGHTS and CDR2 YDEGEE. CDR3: CASSLTGGRTPYEQYF. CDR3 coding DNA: TGTGCCAGCAGCTTGACAGGCGGTAGGACTCCCTACGAGCAGTACTTC.

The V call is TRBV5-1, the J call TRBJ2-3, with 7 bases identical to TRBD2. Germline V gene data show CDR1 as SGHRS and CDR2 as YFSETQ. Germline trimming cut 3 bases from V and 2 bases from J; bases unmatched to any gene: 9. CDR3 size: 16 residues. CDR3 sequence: CASSSRGGPNTDTQYF. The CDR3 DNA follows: TGCGCCAGCAGCTCCCGCGGGGGACCTAACACAGATACGCAGTATTTT.